These 5 T cell receptor beta chains were all obtained from the same sample, sequenced in a study of blood T cell repertoires in COVID-19. Sequenced by immunoSEQ multiplex PCR; TCRdb stores in-frame clones only, minus some. This sample has roughly 73,000 clones, with roughly 89% found just once. Sequencing input: peripheral blood. The receptors were gathered from a man older than 75 with acute or convalescent COVID-19.

This clone was seen once. V and J are TRBV24-1 and TRBJ1-2; TRBD1 matches at 7 bases. The ends lost 4 bases at V and 2 bases at J; junction bases unmatched: 3. Germline-derived CDR1 and CDR2 are KGHDR and SFDVKD. The CDR3 totals 14 residues. Written as DNA, the CDR3 is TGTGCCACCAGTGACCCGACAGGGAACTATGGCTACACCTTC. Its protein is CATSDPTGNYGYTF.

This chain connects TRBV5-4 to TRBJ2-3; 9 nucleotides line up with TRBD1. Germline V CDR1 and CDR2: SGHNT, YYREEE (reference sequence). J gave up 7 bases and V 4 bases, and 7 bases lay outside the gene matches. This CDR3 has 14 amino acids. CDR3 coding DNA: TGTGCCAGCAGCCGGAGGACAGGGGCGAATACGCAGTATTTT. It encodes CASSRRTGANTQYF.

The J gene is TRBJ2-2, the V gene TRBV7-2; TRBD1 agrees at 7 bases. The ends lost 1 base at V and 10 bases at J; junction bases unmatched: 6. The germline V gene has CDR1 SGHTA and CDR2 FQGNSA. This CDR3 is built from 14 residues. CDR3 bases: TGTGCCAGCAGCTTAGGGACAGGTGGGGAGGAGCTGTTTTTT. The encoded protein is CASSLGTGGEELFF.

The gene calls are TRBV7-9 and TRBJ2-1, with D possibly matching TRBD1 (6 bases). Deletions cut 7 bases from V and 8 bases from J, with 18 bases between. The CDR3 is 14 residues long. The V gene's germline CDR1 is SEHNR and CDR2 FQNEAQ (reference sequence). The CDR3 sequence is CASIPRGQIDEQFF. As DNA, the CDR3 is TGTGCCAGCATCCCCAGAGGACAGATCGATGAGCAGTTCTTC.

V is TRBV19 and J is TRBJ2-3, with unresolved D. Deletions cut 4 bases from V and 1 base from J, with 9 bases between. Germline CDR1 reads LNHDA; CDR2 reads SQIVND (reference sequence). The CDR3 contains 14 residues. CDR3 nucleotide sequence: TGTGCCAGTAGTACGGTGATTGGCACAGATACGCAGTATTTT. Its protein is CASSTVIGTDTQYF.